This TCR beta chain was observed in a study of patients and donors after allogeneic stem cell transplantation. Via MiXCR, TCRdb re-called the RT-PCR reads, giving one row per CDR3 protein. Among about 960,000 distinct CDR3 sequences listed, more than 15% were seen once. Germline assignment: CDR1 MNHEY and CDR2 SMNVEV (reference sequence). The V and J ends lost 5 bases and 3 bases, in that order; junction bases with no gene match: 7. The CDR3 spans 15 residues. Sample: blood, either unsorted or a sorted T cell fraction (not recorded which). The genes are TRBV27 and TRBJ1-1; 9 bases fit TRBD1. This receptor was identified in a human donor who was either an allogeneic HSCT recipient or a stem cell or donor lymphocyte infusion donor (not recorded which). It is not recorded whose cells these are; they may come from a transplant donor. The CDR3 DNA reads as TGTGCCAGCAGTCCGCCGGGACAGGGCGACACTGAAGCTTTCTTT. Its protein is CASSPPGQGDTEAFF.